A single sample gave rise to the 18 T cell receptor beta chains below, sequenced in a study of T cell responses to AZD1222 COVID-19 vaccine. The data were produced by immunoSEQ multiplex PCR, yet TCRdb's version contains in-frame clones alone and is incomplete. Here the sample spans approximately 90,000 clones, approximately 94% being singletons. The specimen was peripheral blood, collected on day 0 of AZD1222 vaccination. All receptors come from an adult in good health.

This chain links TRBV3-1 (or the pseudogene TRBV3-2) with TRBJ1-2, with TRBD1 as a possible D gene (5 bases). This CDR3 spans 14 amino acids. Germline CDR1 LGHDT, CDR2 YNNKEL (reference sequence). V was cut by 4 bases and J by 1 base, with 10 bases left in between. The CDR3 loop is CASSRGRLNYGYTF. DNA for the CDR3: TGTGCCAGCAGCCGGGGCAGACTTAACTATGGCTACACCTTC.

This clone was detected only once. The chain employs TRBV6-2 or TRBV6-3 and TRBJ2-7, with a tentative D call TRBD2 (6 bases). The germline gives CDR1 MNHEY, CDR2 SVGEGT. This CDR3 has 15 amino acids. V lost 0 bases to trimming and J lost 6 bases, with 15 bases between them. CDR3 sequence reads: CASSYSSGVAVEQYF. CDR3 bases: TGTGCCAGCAGTTACTCGTCGGGGGTAGCGGTCGAGCAGTACTTC.

The chain is built from TRBV9 and TRBJ2-7; D gene ambiguous. The V end lost 4 bases, the J end lost 1 base, and 15 bases lay between the germline ends. This CDR3 contains 15 residues. The germline gives CDR1 SGDLS, CDR2 YYNGEE. CDR3 protein: CASSSEPAASYEQYF. Written as DNA, the CDR3 is TGTGCCAGCAGCTCTGAACCGGCCGCGTCCTACGAGCAGTACTTC.

CDR3 sequence (DNA): TGCGCCAGCAGCCCTAGCGGGGGGGAAGAATACAATGAGCAGTTCTTC. It specifies CASSPSGGEEYNEQFF. The V call is TRBV5-1, the J call TRBJ2-1, with 12 bases aligning to TRBD2. CDR1 is SGHRS, CDR2 YFSETQ, per germline. J gave up 4 bases and V 4 bases, and 6 bases lay outside the gene matches. There are 16 residues in the CDR3. Looking up the rest from reference TRBV5-1 and TRBJ2-1 gives the full variable domain: KAGVTQTPRYLIKTRGQQVTLSCSPISGHRSVSWYQQTPGQGLQFLFEYFSETQRNKGNFPGRFSGRQFSNSRSEMNVSTLELGDSALYLCASSPSGGEEYNEQFFGPGTRLTVL.

The CDR3 DNA sequence: TGTGCCAGCTCACACACGAACCGTCGGGAAAAACTGTTTTTT. Residues: CASSHTNRREKLFF. The J gene is TRBJ1-4, the V gene TRBV18; D call uncertain. Between the trimmed V and J ends, which lost 4 bases and 8 bases, there was a span of 14 bases. The germline V gene encodes CDR1 KGHSH and CDR2 LQKENI. This CDR3 spans 14 amino acids.

The chain employs TRBV2 and TRBJ2-7; D remains ambiguous. Trimming took off 4 bases at V and 2 bases at J, with 12 bases between the two ends. Germline CDR1 and CDR2: SNHLY and FYNNEI. CDR3 length: 14 residues. This chain's CDR3 is CASSVKPSPYEQYF. DNA for the CDR3: TGTGCCAGCAGTGTCAAACCGTCCCCCTACGAGCAGTACTTC. The full variable domain, with the rest looked up from reference TRBV2 and TRBJ2-7, is EPEVTQTPSHQVTQMGQEVILRCVPISNHLYFYWYRQILGQKVEFLVSFYNNEISEKSEIFDDQFSVERPDGSNFTLKIRSTKLEDSAMYFCASSVKPSPYEQYFGPGTRLTVT.

This chain joins TRBV4-1 and TRBJ1-5; D is unresolved. Trimming cost V 4 bases and J 3 bases, with 13 bases left between them. This CDR3 spans 15 amino acids. The V gene's germline CDR1 is MGHRA and CDR2 YSYEKL. The CDR3 region is CASSRVYLVNQPQHF. The CDR3 DNA sequence: TGCGCCAGCAGCCGCGTTTACCTGGTCAATCAGCCCCAGCATTTT.

The chain employs TRBV19 and TRBJ1-2, with 7 bases matching TRBD1. CDR3 length: 16 amino acids. CDR1 and CDR2 from the germline V gene are LNHDA and SQIVND (reference sequence). Trimming cost V 5 bases and J 6 bases; bases outside gene matches: 15. CDR3 coding DNA: TGTGCCAGTAGTGTCGGCCTTTTACAGGGGTGGAATGGCTACACCTTC. Its protein is CASSVGLLQGWNGYTF.

This chain links TRBV28 with TRBJ2-1; TRBD1 agrees at 7 bases. The germline V gene has CDR1 MDHEN and CDR2 SYDVKM. This CDR3 spans 19 amino acids. Unmatched junction bases numbered 20, after V lost 6 bases and J lost 3 bases. The CDR3 DNA is TGTGCCAGCAGCCACCCTGTGCCCCAAAGACAGGGACACTACAATGAGCAGTTCTTC. It yields the protein CASSHPVPQRQGHYNEQFF.

This clone has just one count. The V and J genes are TRBV12-5 and TRBJ2-1; no firm D call. The V end lost 0 bases, the J end lost 8 bases, and 2 bases lay between the germline ends. The CDR3 totals 11 residues. CDR1 is LGHNT and CDR2 is FRNRAP in the germline V gene. The CDR3 protein is CASGLVYEQFF. DNA for the CDR3: TGTGCTAGTGGTTTGGTATATGAGCAGTTCTTC.

The chain is built from TRBV19 and TRBJ1-5; 9 bases match TRBD1. In germline, CDR1 is LNHDA, CDR2 SQIVND (reference sequence). V trimming: 5 bases; J trimming: 3 bases; junction bases outside the gene matches: 8. This CDR3 region has 16 residues. The CDR3 loop is CASSQRQGENNQPQHF. The CDR3 DNA reads TGTGCCAGTAGTCAAAGACAGGGGGAAAACAATCAGCCCCAGCATTTT.

The J gene is TRBJ1-6, the V gene TRBV5-1; 7 bases are a match to TRBD1. Germline V gives CDR1 SGHRS, CDR2 YFSETQ. V was pared by 2 bases and J by 8 bases, with 7 bases of the junction left unmatched. This CDR3 comprises 15 residues. The CDR3 sequence: CASSFGTGDDSPLHF. The CDR3 nucleotides are TGCGCCAGCAGCTTCGGTACAGGGGATGATTCACCCCTCCACTTT.

The chain couples TRBV6-4 to TRBJ2-7, with D uncertain. The CDR3 is made up of 16 amino acids. V was cut by 0 bases and J by 7 bases, with 19 bases left in between. Germline V gene sequence: CDR1 MRHNA, CDR2 SNTAGT. This CDR3 is CASSDSMSDLYGEQYF. CDR3 bases: TGTGCCAGCAGTGACTCGATGTCGGATCTGTACGGAGAGCAGTACTTC.

V gene TRBV4-2 combines with J gene TRBJ2-3; TRBD2 matches 11 bases. V was pared by 0 bases and J by 4 bases, with 0 bases of the junction left unmatched. CDR3 length equals 15 residues. CDR1 is LGHNA, CDR2 YNFKEQ, per germline. The CDR3: CASSQDSGGADTQYF. In DNA, the CDR3 is TGTGCCAGCAGCCAAGATAGCGGGGGGGCAGATACGCAGTATTTT.

The CDR3: CASSFGPKYEQYF. For the CDR3, the DNA is TGTGCCAGCAGTTTTGGGCCGAAATACGAGCAGTACTTC. The chain carries TRBV27 and TRBJ2-7, with D uncertain. This CDR3 is 13 amino acids long. The V end was cut by 3 bases, the J end by 4 bases, with 10 bases between. Germline V CDR1 and CDR2: MNHEY, SMNVEV (reference sequence).

The gene calls are TRBV5-1 and TRBJ2-1, with 12 nucleotides matching TRBD2. CDR1 and CDR2 (germline): SGHRS, YFSETQ. Unmatched junction bases numbered 3, after V lost 4 bases and J lost 7 bases. The CDR3 has 14 residues. CDR3 residues: CASSLGTSGNEQFF. CDR3 coding DNA: TGCGCCAGCAGCCTGGGGACTAGCGGGAATGAGCAGTTCTTC.

The chain employs TRBV19 and TRBJ1-5, with D hard to call. The CDR3 extends over 15 amino acids. V shed 2 bases and J shed 1 base, with 9 bases lying between them. Germline loops: CDR1 LNHDA, CDR2 SQIVND (reference sequence). The CDR3 sequence is CASSIKGPSNQPQHF. The CDR3 region has the DNA TGTGCCAGTAGTATAAAAGGGCCGAGCAATCAGCCCCAGCATTTT.

This chain links TRBV24-1 with TRBJ1-1; no firm D call. V was cut by 6 bases and J by 5 bases, with 12 bases left in between. The CDR3 spans 13 residues. Germline CDR1 and CDR2: KGHDR and SFDVKD. The CDR3 DNA reads as TGTGCCACCAGTAATTCCGTCGGGACTGAAGCTTTCTTT. Encoded protein: CATSNSVGTEAFF.